The clone carrying this T cell receptor beta chain was seen once. Time point denoted: after trial treatment. The sample's treatment: LDRT plus nivolumab, ipilimumab, low-dose cyclophosphamide and aspirin (RACIN trial). Patients eligible had advanced solid tumors without tumor-infiltrating lymphocytes. Covering alpha and beta chains, TRAV- and TRBV-specific primers were used for the first-strand cDNA. TCRs were put through approximately 20 PCR cycles of amplification with Phusion. A constant-region primer and the V-primer adapter served as the primer pair. TCRdb itself ran the reads through MiXCR, one entry per CDR3 protein. Among more than 70,000 distinct CDR3 sequences listed, 20% to 25% were seen once. The entry originates in a study of low-dose radiotherapy and immunotherapy resistance in tumors. Study in general: The fractionation for Cohort 1 was 0.5 Gy per fraction every 2 weeks, totaling 6.5 Gy. Cyclophosphamide was given intravenously at 200 mg/m2 every two weeks, and each dose came one day before radiation and immunotherapy. For four cycles from cycle 1 day 1, patients took 300 mg oral aspirin daily.

The CDR3 length is 15 residues. V lost 4 bases and J lost 5, with 18 bases in between. The germline CDR1 and CDR2 sequences are MNHEY and SMNVEV (reference sequence). The gene calls are TRBV27 and TRBJ2-7; the D is unclear. The material was PBMCs, obtained after low-dose radiotherapy plus immunotherapy. The sequence came from a female donor with ovarian cancer. The CDR3 spells CASSYGEGSEHEQYF. In nucleotides, the CDR3 is TGTGCCAGCAGTTATGGGGAAGGAAGCGAACACGAGCAGTACTTC.